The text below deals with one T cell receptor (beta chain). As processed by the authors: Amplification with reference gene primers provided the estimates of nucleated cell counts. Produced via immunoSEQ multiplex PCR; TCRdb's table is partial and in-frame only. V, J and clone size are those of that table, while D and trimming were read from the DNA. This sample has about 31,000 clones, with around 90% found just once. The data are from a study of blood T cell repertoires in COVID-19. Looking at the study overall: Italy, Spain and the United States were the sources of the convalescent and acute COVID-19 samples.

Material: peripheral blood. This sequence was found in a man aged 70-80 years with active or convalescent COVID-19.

The CDR3: CASSIGEGWRQPQHF. The CDR3 DNA reads TGTGCCAGCAGTATCGGGGAGGGGTGGCGCCAGCCCCAGCATTTT. The rearrangement links TRBV27 to TRBJ1-5; tentatively, D is TRBD1 (5 bases). The V end was cut by 5 bases, the J end by 7 bases, with 18 bases between. Germline V gene sequence: CDR1 MNHEY, CDR2 SMNVEV (reference sequence). This CDR3 is built from 15 residues.